The T cell receptor beta chain described here comes from a study of blood T cell repertoires in COVID-19. Background on the study: Collection of acute and convalescent COVID-19 samples took place in the United States, Italy and Spain. PBMCs, B-cell-depleted T cells, or T cells provided the cDNA or gDNA that made up the material.

In the authors' workflow: How many nucleated cells were present was estimated from reference gene primer amplification. TCRdb's table, derived via immunoSEQ multiplex PCR, lists solely in-frame clones and lacks some. D and trimming were read from the DNA, whereas the V and J calls and clone size are those reported in that table. The repertoire includes 200,000 to 300,000 clones, nearly 90% of them detected once, and 3% to 3.5% sits in the top ten. This TCR was sampled from a man younger than 30 with active or convalescent COVID-19. Sequenced input: peripheral blood.

The CDR3 spells CASSRRSGSRTDTQYF. The CDR3 DNA sequence: TGTGCCAGCAGCCGACGGAGCGGGAGTCGGACAGATACGCAGTATTTT. The J gene is TRBJ2-3, the V gene TRBV11-3; 8 nucleotides agree with TRBD2. The germline gives CDR1 SGHNT, CDR2 YENEEA. V was clipped by 5 bases and J by 3 bases; unmatched bases: 10. The CDR3 is 16 amino acids.